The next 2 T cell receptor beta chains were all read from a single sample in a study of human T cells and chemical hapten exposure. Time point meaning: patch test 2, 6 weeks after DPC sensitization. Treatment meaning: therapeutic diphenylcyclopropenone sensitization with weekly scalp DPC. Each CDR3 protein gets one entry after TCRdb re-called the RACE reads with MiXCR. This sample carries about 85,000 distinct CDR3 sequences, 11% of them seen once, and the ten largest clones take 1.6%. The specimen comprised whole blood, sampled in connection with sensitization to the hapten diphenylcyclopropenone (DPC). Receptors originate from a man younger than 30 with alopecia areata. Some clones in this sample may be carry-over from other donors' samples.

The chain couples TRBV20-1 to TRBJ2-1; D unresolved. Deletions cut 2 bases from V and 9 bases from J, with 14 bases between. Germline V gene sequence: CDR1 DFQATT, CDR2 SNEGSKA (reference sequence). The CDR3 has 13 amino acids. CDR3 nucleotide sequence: TGCAGTGCTAGACAAATCCCGGATACTGAGCAGTTCTTC. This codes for CSARQIPDTEQFF.

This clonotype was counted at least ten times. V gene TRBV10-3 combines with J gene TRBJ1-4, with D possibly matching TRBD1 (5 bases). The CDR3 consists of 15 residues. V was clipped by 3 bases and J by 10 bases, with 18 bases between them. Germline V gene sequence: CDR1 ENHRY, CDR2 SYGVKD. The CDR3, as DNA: TGTGCCATCAGTGACGGGCCAGAAGGTAGGGGAAAACTGTTTTTT. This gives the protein CAISDGPEGRGKLFF.